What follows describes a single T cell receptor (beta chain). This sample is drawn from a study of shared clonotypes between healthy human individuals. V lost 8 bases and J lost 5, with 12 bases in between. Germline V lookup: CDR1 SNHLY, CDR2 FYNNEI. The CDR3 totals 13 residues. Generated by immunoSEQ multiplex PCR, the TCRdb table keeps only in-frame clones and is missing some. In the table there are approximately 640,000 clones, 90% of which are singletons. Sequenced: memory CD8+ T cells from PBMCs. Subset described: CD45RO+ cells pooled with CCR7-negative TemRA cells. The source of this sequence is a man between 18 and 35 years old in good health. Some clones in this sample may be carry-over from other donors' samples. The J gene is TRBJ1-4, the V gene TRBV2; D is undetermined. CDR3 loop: CASGGGENEKLFF. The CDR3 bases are TGTGCCAGCGGAGGCGGCGAGAATGAAAAACTGTTTTTT.